Below are 10 T cell receptor beta chains sequenced from a single sample in a study of stem cell transplantation in POMP-related autoinflammatory disease. Assay: immunoSEQ multiplex PCR; the TCRdb copy retains only in-frame clones and omits some. The sample records roughly 70,000 clones, just over 90% being singletons. The source was CD4+ T cells from PBMCs, collected after stem cell transplantation. All receptors derive from a human patient with POMP-related autoinflammation and immune dysregulation (PRAID). The graft donor may have given rise to some T cells.

The chain couples TRBV19 to TRBJ1-1, with D possibly matching TRBD1 (5 bases). This CDR3 has 11 residues. Trimming shortened V by 3 bases and J by 6 bases, and 5 bases separated the two germline ends. Germline loops: CDR1 LNHDA, CDR2 SQIVND (reference sequence). The CDR3 protein is CASSMGAEAFF. The CDR3 region has the DNA TGTGCCAGTAGTATGGGGGCTGAAGCTTTCTTT.

The J gene is TRBJ2-4, the V gene TRBV3-1 (or the pseudogene TRBV3-2), with 7 bases that match TRBD2. The CDR3 spans 15 residues. The J segment lost 2 bases and the V segment lost 2 bases, leaving 3 bases of the junction unmatched. Germline V gene data show CDR1 as LGHDT and CDR2 as YNNKEL (reference sequence). CDR3 sequence: CASSQWGGSKNIQYF. DNA of the CDR3: TGTGCCAGCAGCCAATGGGGGGGGTCCAAAAACATTCAGTACTTC.

The rearrangement joins TRBV11-2 to TRBJ1-3; unclear D gene. Trimming stripped 8 bases from V and 0 bases from J, with 14 bases between. Germline values: CDR1 SGHAT, CDR2 FQNNGV. The CDR3 totals 15 residues. The CDR3 sequence: CASRPVGSSGNTIYF. CDR3 nucleotides: TGTGCCAGCCGTCCGGTGGGAAGCTCTGGAAACACCATATATTTT.

The table lists this clone with a count of one. The rearrangement joins TRBV4-2 to TRBJ2-3; 12 positions match TRBD2. Unmatched junction bases numbered 7, after V lost 0 bases and J lost 6 bases. The CDR3 has 17 amino acids. CDR1 is LGHNA, CDR2 YNFKEQ, per germline. The CDR3 region has the DNA TGTGCCAGCAGCCAAGATGGAACTAGCGGGGGGTCTGATACGCAGTATTTT. Residues: CASSQDGTSGGSDTQYF.

The V gene is TRBV5-5, the J gene TRBJ2-7, with TRBD1 as a possible D gene (6 bases). There are 14 residues in the CDR3. Trimming left V 1 base short and J 3 bases short, with 11 bases between. Germline V lookup: CDR1 SGHKS, CDR2 YYEKEE (reference sequence). The CDR3 bases are TGTGCCAGCAGCTTGTCGACAGGACACTACGAGCAGTACTTC. The encoded protein is CASSLSTGHYEQYF.

V is TRBV5-1 and J is TRBJ1-3, with unresolved D. This CDR3 contains 14 residues. CDR1 and CDR2 (germline): SGHRS, YFSETQ. Trimming took off 4 bases at V and 0 bases at J, with 8 bases between the two ends. The CDR3 region has the DNA TGCGCCAGCAGCCCACGTGGCTCTGGAAACACCATATATTTT. Translating gives CASSPRGSGNTIYF. Combining the CDR3 with reference TRBV5-1 and TRBJ1-3 gives the whole variable domain KAGVTQTPRYLIKTRGQQVTLSCSPISGHRSVSWYQQTPGQGLQFLFEYFSETQRNKGNFPGRFSGRQFSNSRSEMNVSTLELGDSALYLCASSPRGSGNTIYFGEGSWLTVV.

This chain connects TRBV6-4 to TRBJ1-4; the D is unclear. Germline loops: CDR1 MRHNA, CDR2 SNTAGT. Trimming shortened V by 6 bases and J by 5 bases, and 16 bases separated the two germline ends. The CDR3 is made up of 15 amino acids. DNA for the CDR3: TGTGCCAGCAGGCTCCCTCGGTATCGGAATGAAAAACTGTTTTTT. It codes for CASRLPRYRNEKLFF.

This rearrangement joins TRBV6-5 to TRBJ1-1, with D unresolved. Trimming pared 2 bases from V and 4 bases from J, leaving 8 bases between. Germline loops: CDR1 MNHEY, CDR2 SVGAGI. The CDR3 spans 13 residues. This CDR3 reads CASSYGRGTEAFF. CDR3 DNA sequence: TGTGCCAGCAGTTACGGACGAGGCACTGAAGCTTTCTTT.

The chain joins TRBV7-9 to TRBJ1-1; 10 nucleotides line up with TRBD1. The V gene end was trimmed by 4 bases and the J gene end by 0 bases; junction bases not matched to a gene: 8. This CDR3 has 17 amino acids. Germline V gene sequence: CDR1 SEHNR, CDR2 FQNEAQ (reference sequence). The CDR3 DNA follows: TGTGCCAGCAGCTCTACGCCGGGACAGGGGATGAACACTGAAGCTTTCTTT. This encodes CASSSTPGQGMNTEAFF.

This chain uses TRBV4-1 with TRBJ2-3, with TRBD1 matching 7 bases. The CDR3 is made up of 17 amino acids. The germline V gene has CDR1 MGHRA and CDR2 YSYEKL. V dropped 4 bases and J dropped 0; count of bases not matched to a gene: 10. The CDR3 spells CASSRGQVLSSTDTQYF. CDR3 nucleotides: TGCGCCAGCAGCCGCGGACAGGTGCTATCTAGCACAGATACGCAGTATTTT.